This entry concerns a single TCR beta chain. Its antigen target is currently unknown. The junction and the germline gene differ at one end; a read error may be behind it. The library relied on 5' RACE. Instrument used: Illumina HiSeq 2500. A second roughly 7 to 11 cycle PCR used a sample-barcoded 5' primer and a J-beta primer mix. Each TCR beta cDNA molecule received a unique molecular identifier from a template-switch 5' adaptor carrying 12 random nucleotides. At least 3 million CDR3-containing paired-end reads were obtained from each sample. First-strand cDNA was synthesized from all RNA with the Mint cDNA synthesis kit, primed by a TRBC-specific oligonucleotide. All cDNA was treated with uracil-DNA glycosylase and then went through a first 18-cycle PCR with the universal primers M1SS and BC2_uni_R. The source study handled its data this way. For normalization, 1 million high-quality reads, each with a distinct molecular identifier, were randomly selected from each sample. Reads sharing molecular identifiers were discarded rather than binned into consensus sequences. MiTCR, set to a Q25 quality threshold and the strictest error-elimination algorithm, was used for CDR3 identification, clonotype clustering and error correction. A nonparametric unseen species model with Euler transformation was used to estimate a lower bound on total TCR beta diversity. In-frame beta chains were kept once TCRdb had trimmed the public reads at Q25 with fastp and called clones with MiXCR. Here each entry gathers all rows of one CDR3 protein and keeps the most common genes and DNA. In this record, the V and J calls reflect TCRdb's handling and not the investigators' own analysis. Present in this sample are about a million distinct CDR3 sequences, about two fifths of which were seen just once. The ten largest clones add up to around 12% of the sample.

The approximately 41 donors, aged about 6 to 95 years, were systemically healthy Caucasian individuals from Russia. Each donor gave about 9.8 milliliters of peripheral blood, drawn into EDTA-treated Vacutainer tubes. Ficoll-Paque density-gradient centrifugation was used to isolate PBMCs, with at least 7 million per sample. Total RNA was extracted from PBMCs with Trizol reagent, with at least 5 micrograms obtained per sample. The percentages of naive CD45RAhigh/CD27high T cells were determined by flow cytometry on a PBMC aliquot from every donor. The data stem from a study of blood T cells in healthy people across ages (dated by TCRdb to 2014 to 2015). About the study as a whole: In model experiments, roughly one uniquely barcoded TCR beta cDNA molecule per two T cells was captured by template switching. The study measured age-related changes in TCR beta repertoire diversity using deep sequencing normalized with unique cDNA molecular identifiers. Four age groups were formed from the donors: young (average roughly 16 years), middle-aged (less than 40), aged (62) and long-lived (82). To avoid experimental bias, donors of different ages were spread randomly across the sequencing lanes. For two donors (one aged 18 to 29 and one aged 80 or older), the study analyzed two additional independent replicas of 1 million unique cDNA reads from the same blood draw.

Paper-wide results and their limitations: Donor CMV infection status was unknown, potentially confounding age-related changes in expanded clonotypes. Observed TCR beta diversity correlated strongly with the percentage of naive T cells measured by flow cytometry. Estimates of total diversity based on one million sequenced T cells were considered lower bounds and underestimates. Since profiling was done on bulk unsorted PBMCs, naive and antigen-experienced compartments could not be conclusively compared. Observed TCR beta diversity per million T cells fell roughly linearly with age, and a significant reduction was already apparent by age around 36. Compared with the aged group, the long-lived group had more naive CD4+ T cells, fewer expanded clones and increased TCR diversity, suggesting age selection.

The TCR sequence derives from a man aged 18 to 29 in good health. The sample was blood.

The bases read TGTGCCAGCAGTTTTGGGGTAGCGGGGGGGCCCCCAGATACGCGGTATTTT. Translated, it reads CASSFGVAGGPPDTRYF. The rearranged segments are TRBV12-3 or TRBV12-4 and TRBJ2-3, with TRBD2 matching 11 junction bases. Its CDR3 holds 17 amino acids, cysteine through phenylalanine. The only DNA kept is the CDR3, 51 bases in frame from the first base.